Listed here are 26 T cell receptor beta chains from one sample, sequenced in a study of blood T cell repertoires in COVID-19. Sequencing used immunoSEQ multiplex PCR; TCRdb keeps in-frame clones, though not all of them. The sample yields under 300,000 clones, about nine tenths seen once. The specimen was peripheral blood. Receptors originate from a woman in her forties with acute or convalescent COVID-19.

Only one count was recorded for this clone. This chain joins TRBV9 and TRBJ1-2; possible D gene TRBD1, 5 bases. Germline V gene lookup returns CDR1 SGDLS and CDR2 YYNGEE. Trimming left V 0 bases short and J 6 bases short, with 18 bases between. There are 16 residues in the CDR3. In nucleotides, the CDR3 is TGTGCCAGCAGCGTAGGCTCAGGGATTCGGTCTGATGGCTACACCTTC. This gives the protein CASSVGSGIRSDGYTF.

This rearrangement joins TRBV19 to TRBJ1-1; 9 bases map to TRBD1. Germline values: CDR1 LNHDA, CDR2 SQIVND (reference sequence). V shed 8 bases and J 10 bases; nucleotides not matched to a gene: 11. CDR3 size: 13 residues. Here the CDR3 reads CASRNRGRGAAFF. Here the CDR3 DNA reads TGTGCCAGTCGAAACAGGGGGCGCGGGGCAGCTTTCTTT.

The gene calls are TRBV5-1 and TRBJ2-3, with D maybe TRBD2 (7 bases). V was pared by 6 bases and J by 1 base, with 15 bases between. The CDR3 loop spans 15 amino acids. Looked up from germline, CDR1 is SGHRS and CDR2 is YFSETQ. CDR3 residues: CASIRGGGGTDTQYF. CDR3 DNA: TGCGCCAGCATCCGCGGAGGGGGGGGCACAGATACGCAGTATTTT.

The rearrangement links TRBV7-2 to TRBJ2-5; 9 bases map to TRBD2. The CDR3 totals 17 residues. The V gene's germline CDR1 is SGHTA and CDR2 FQGNSA. V was pared by 3 bases and J by 4 bases, with 12 bases of the junction left unmatched. This chain's CDR3 is CASSFSNGGGARETQYF. As DNA, the CDR3 is TGTGCCAGCAGCTTTTCAAATGGCGGGGGGGCCCGAGAGACCCAGTACTTC.

This clone has just one count. This chain uses TRBV5-1 with TRBJ2-1; TRBD1 aligns across 9 bases. J lost 2 bases, V lost 8 bases, and 8 bases had no gene match. Germline CDR1 SGHRS, CDR2 YFSETQ. This CDR3 has 15 amino acids. CDR3 loop: CASERGQGTYNEQFF. The CDR3 DNA reads TGCGCCAGTGAAAGAGGACAGGGGACCTACAATGAGCAGTTCTTC.

The chain links TRBV18 to TRBJ1-1; D possibly corresponds to TRBD1 (5 bases). This CDR3 is built from 17 residues. Germline-derived CDR1 and CDR2 are KGHSH and LQKENI. Trimming removed 3 bases at V and 1 base at J, with 18 bases between. The CDR3 region has the DNA TGTGCCAGCTCACCGCTTGGAGGGGCGGGAAAGAACACTGAAGCTTTCTTT. Amino acid sequence: CASSPLGGAGKNTEAFF.

This chain uses TRBV5-1 with TRBJ1-1; D is possibly TRBD1 (6 bases). V dropped 0 bases and J dropped 0 bases, with 12 bases sitting between them. Germline V gene data show CDR1 as SGHRS and CDR2 as YFSETQ. The CDR3 contains 16 residues. CDR3 nucleotide sequence: TGCGCCAGCAGCTTGGGGACAGAGACCTTGAACACTGAAGCTTTCTTT. It specifies CASSLGTETLNTEAFF.

The chain has TRBV5-1 and TRBJ1-1; 9 nucleotides agree with TRBD1. V dropped 4 bases and J dropped 4; count of bases not matched to a gene: 5. The V gene's germline CDR1 is SGHRS and CDR2 YFSETQ. The CDR3 loop spans 14 amino acids. The CDR3 loop reads CASSPGQGITEAFF. CDR3 bases: TGCGCCAGCAGCCCTGGACAGGGGATCACTGAAGCTTTCTTT.

This chain connects TRBV30 to TRBJ1-2; no definite D call. The CDR3 covers 14 residues. Trimming pared 6 bases from V and 2 bases from J, leaving 16 bases between. Germline V gives CDR1 GTSNPN, CDR2 SVGIG (reference sequence). CDR3: CACRTGSGNYGYTF. CDR3 in DNA: TGTGCCTGCCGGACGGGGTCGGGGAACTATGGCTACACCTTC.

The chain has TRBV6-5 and TRBJ1-6, with 10 bases that match TRBD1. V trimming: 6 bases; J trimming: 14 bases; junction bases outside the gene matches: 4. Germline-derived CDR1 and CDR2 are MNHEY and SVGAGI. The CDR3 totals 12 residues. The CDR3 protein is CASRWDRGSLHF. The DNA of the CDR3 is TGTGCCAGCAGATGGGACAGGGGTTCCCTCCACTTT.

V usage is TRBV24-1 and J usage is TRBJ1-2; unclear D gene. The germline V and J ends were trimmed by 5 bases and 4 bases, with 7 bases remaining between them. The CDR3 sequence is 12 residues long. Germline V gene lookup returns CDR1 KGHDR and CDR2 SFDVKD. The CDR3 sequence is CATSVRGYGYTF. CDR3 DNA: TGTGCCACCAGTGTTCGGGGCTATGGCTACACCTTC.

This clone was detected only once. Other DNA sequences of this sample code for an identical CDR3. The chain couples TRBV10-3 to TRBJ1-5; TRBD1 matches at 7 bases. V trimming: 4 bases; J trimming: 1 base; junction bases outside the gene matches: 1. The CDR3 extends over 14 amino acids. Germline V gene sequence: CDR1 ENHRY, CDR2 SYGVKD. CDR3 sequence reads: CAISVTGSNQPQHF. The CDR3 region has the DNA TGTGCCATCAGTGTGACAGGGAGCAATCAGCCCCAGCATTTT.

This rearrangement joins TRBV9 to TRBJ2-3; no clear D. The CDR3 is 16 residues long. CDR1 is SGDLS, CDR2 YYNGEE, per germline. V was shortened by 4 bases and J by 1 base, with 16 bases between the two germline ends. This chain's CDR3 is CASSRREAARTDTQYF. For the CDR3, the DNA is TGTGCCAGCAGCAGAAGAGAGGCAGCGCGCACAGATACGCAGTATTTT.

The V and J genes are TRBV13 and TRBJ2-7; 8 positions agree with TRBD1. Looked up from germline, CDR1 is PRHDT and CDR2 is FYEKMQ (reference sequence). Trimming at V came to 0 bases and at J to 5 bases, leaving 6 bases not matched to a gene. The CDR3 sequence is 15 residues long. CDR3 nucleotides: TGTGCCAGCAGCTTAGGCCAGGGGGCGATCGACGAGCAGTACGTC. It specifies CASSLGQGAIDEQYV.

The chain links TRBV21-1 to TRBJ1-2; the table calls TRBD1, which could not be checked here. TRBV21-1 is classified as a pseudogene. There are 15 residues in the CDR3. The CDR3 DNA follows: TGTGCCGGGCCGGGTAAGGGGGCGAGGTCCTATGGCTACACCTTC. Its translation is CAGPGKGARSYGYTF.

This clone was seen more than once but under ten times. The V call is TRBV3-1 (or the pseudogene TRBV3-2), the J call TRBJ2-7; the D gene is possibly TRBD2 (6 bases). The CDR3 runs to 13 residues. Trimming shortened V by 4 bases and J by 3 bases, and 10 bases separated the two germline ends. The germline V gene has CDR1 LGHDT and CDR2 YNNKEL (reference sequence). This chain's CDR3 is CASSREVGYEQYV. The CDR3 DNA reads TGTGCCAGCAGCCGGGAGGTGGGCTACGAGCAGTACGTC.

This chain uses TRBV25-1 with TRBJ1-2; 9 nucleotides line up with TRBD1. Germline values: CDR1 MGHDK, CDR2 SYGVNS. The CDR3 consists of 13 residues. V was pared by 6 bases and J by 5 bases, with 4 bases of the junction left unmatched. This CDR3 is CASSLGQGYGYTF. The DNA for the CDR3 is TGTGCCAGCAGCCTGGGACAGGGTTATGGCTACACCTTC.

The chain employs TRBV4-1 and TRBJ2-6; 10 nucleotides match TRBD1. Germline CDR1 is MGHRA and CDR2 is YSYEKL. With V trimmed by 4 bases and J by 0 bases, 6 bases remained unmatched. The CDR3 loop spans 18 amino acids. The CDR3 loop reads CASSRGQGPSSGANVLTF. CDR3 bases: TGCGCCAGCAGCCGGGGACAGGGGCCAAGCTCTGGGGCCAACGTCCTGACTTTC.

V is TRBV4-1 and J is TRBJ1-1; TRBD1 might be the D (6 bases). The germline CDR1 and CDR2 sequences are MGHRA and YSYEKL. This CDR3 has 15 amino acids. V shed 2 bases and J shed 3 bases, with 13 bases lying between them. CDR3 bases: TGCGCCAGCAGCCAATCACAGGGAAGGTACACTGAAGCTTTCTTT. Its translation: CASSQSQGRYTEAFF.

The V and J genes are TRBV6-6 and TRBJ1-3; 7 bases fit TRBD1. CDR1 and CDR2 (germline): MNHNY, SVGAGI (reference sequence). The CDR3 runs to 18 residues. V lost 5 bases and J lost 0; bases outside the gene matches: 13. The CDR3 region has the DNA TGTGCCAGCAGTCCCTCCTGGACAGGTTCCTTCTCTGGAAACACCATATATTTT. Its translation: CASSPSWTGSFSGNTIYF.

This chain uses TRBV11-2 with TRBJ2-1, with 11 bases identical to TRBD1. Germline CDR1 SGHAT, CDR2 FQNNGV. The junction had 10 bases not matched to a gene; V was cut back by 5 bases and J by 10 bases. This CDR3 is built from 15 residues. This CDR3 reads CASSPGTGGSYEQFF. CDR3 DNA: TGTGCCAGCAGCCCTGGGACAGGGGGTAGTTACGAGCAGTTCTTC.

J is TRBJ1-1 and V is TRBV14, with no clear D. CDR3 length equals 14 residues. The V and J ends lost 4 bases and 4 bases respectively, with 13 bases between them. Germline CDR1 is SGHDN and CDR2 is FVKESK. The CDR3 sequence: CASSLTPVSTEAFF. DNA of the CDR3: TGTGCCAGCAGCCTCACGCCGGTTTCCACTGAAGCTTTCTTT.

The chain combines TRBV5-5 with TRBJ2-7, with D possibly matching TRBD1 (6 bases). CDR3 length: 14 amino acids. V lost 4 bases and J 6 bases, leaving 17 bases between the germline ends. Germline V gives CDR1 SGHKS, CDR2 YYEKEE (reference sequence). CDR3 DNA: TGTGCCAGCAGCCCTTATTTGGGGGCAATCGAGCAGTACGTC. Its protein is CASSPYLGAIEQYV.

The table lists this clone with a count of one. The chain joins TRBV7-9 to TRBJ1-2; a weak D match, TRBD1 (6 bases). This CDR3 has 13 residues. Between the trimmed V and J ends, which lost 1 base and 7 bases, there was a span of 10 bases. Germline lookup yields CDR1 SEHNR and CDR2 FQNEAQ (reference sequence). CDR3 DNA: TGTGCCAGCAGCTTAGATACAGGGCTTGGCTACACCTTC. Translation gives CASSLDTGLGYTF.

V usage is TRBV2 and J usage is TRBJ2-7, with D unresolved. The germline V gene encodes CDR1 SNHLY and CDR2 FYNNEI. Trimming removed 10 bases at V and 1 base at J, with 8 bases between. The CDR3 spans 11 residues. This chain's CDR3 is CATRGSYEQYV. CDR3 DNA: TGTGCCACTAGAGGATCCTACGAGCAGTACGTC.

The chain joins TRBV5-6 to TRBJ2-6; 7 nucleotides agree with TRBD1. In germline, CDR1 is SGHDT, CDR2 YYEEEE. J lost 0 bases, V lost 0 bases, and 9 bases had no gene match. The CDR3 is 19 amino acids. The CDR3 DNA reads as TGTGCCAGCAGCTTGGGGGCCCGACAGGGTCTCTCTGGGGCCAACGTCCTGACTTTC. Its translation: CASSLGARQGLSGANVLTF.